Each of the 10 T cell receptor beta chains below was sequenced from the same sample in a study of T cell repertoires in aging, cancer and after chemotherapy. The template was genomic DNA from peripheral blood, not RNA. Multiplex touch-down PCR with TRB-A/B primers amplified rearranged V-D-J TRB sequences. TCRdb reprocessed the multiplex PCR reads via MiXCR and lists one record per CDR3 protein. The sample shows around 12,000 distinct CDR3 sequences, roughly a quarter of them seen only once. The sample comprised blood. These receptors came from a human donor in good health.

The sample holds a few counts of this clonotype. The rearrangement links TRBV18 to TRBJ2-7; D uncertain. With 5 bases removed from V and 1 base from J, the gap between germline ends came to 9 bases. The CDR3 extends over 13 amino acids. CDR1 and CDR2 from the germline V gene are KGHSH and LQKENI. CDR3: CASSSQSSYEQYF. CDR3 nucleotide sequence: TGTGCCAGCTCATCTCAGAGTTCCTACGAGCAGTACTTC.

This clonotype is categorized as medium-sized. This sequence joins TRBV19 and TRBJ2-7; D might be TRBD1 or TRBD2, each matching 5 bases. The CDR3 has 15 amino acids. Germline loops: CDR1 LNHDA, CDR2 SQIVND (reference sequence). V lost 1 base to trimming and J lost 7 bases, with 17 bases between them. CDR3 protein: CASSIGSGTSGEQYF. DNA of the CDR3: TGTGCCAGTAGTATAGGCTCAGGGACCTCTGGGGAGCAGTACTTC. Complete variable domain (other parts from reference TRBV19 and TRBJ2-7): DGGITQSPKYLFRKEGQNVTLSCEQNLNHDAMYWYRQDPGQGLRLIYYSQIVNDFQKGDIAEGYSVSREKKESFPLTVTSAQKNPTAFYLCASSIGSGTSGEQYFGPGTRLTVT.

By proportion, this clonotype is medium-sized (0.01 to 0.1%). This chain uses TRBV5-1 with TRBJ2-2; 9 bases fit TRBD2. The CDR3 length is 14 residues. Losses at the gene ends were 4 bases for V and 6 bases for J; bases not matched to a gene: 4. In germline, CDR1 is SGHRS, CDR2 YFSETQ. CDR3 DNA sequence: TGCGCCAGCAGCCTAAGGACTAGCGCCGGGGAGCTGTTTTTT. Translating gives CASSLRTSAGELFF.

This clonotype was counted between two and nine times. The chain is built from TRBV7-9 and TRBJ2-1; 13 bases are a match to TRBD2. Germline loops: CDR1 SEHNR, CDR2 FQNEAQ (reference sequence). This CDR3 is 15 amino acids long. V shed 6 bases and J 9 bases; nucleotides not matched to a gene: 8. The CDR3 nucleotides read TGTGCCAGCAGACAACTAGCGGGGGGGCAGGGTGAGCAGTTCTTC. This sequence encodes CASRQLAGGQGEQFF.

On this clonotype itself: With a much larger clone just one base away, this may be a read error. J is TRBJ2-3 and V is TRBV7-2; TRBD2 matches 7 bases. V lost 0 bases, J lost 3 bases, and 0 bases stayed unmatched. The germline V gene encodes CDR1 SGHTA and CDR2 FQGNSA. The CDR3 consists of 14 residues. CDR3 sequence: CTSSLALATDTQYF. The CDR3, as DNA: TGTACCAGCAGCTTAGCACTAGCGACAGATACGCAGTATTTT.

The rearrangement links TRBV7-2 to TRBJ2-5; D is perhaps TRBD2 (5 bases). V was pared by 1 base and J by 4 bases, with 7 bases between. The CDR3 sequence is 13 residues long. Germline V gene lookup returns CDR1 SGHTA and CDR2 FQGNSA. As DNA, the CDR3 is TGTGCCAGCAGCTTAGTAGGACTAGAGACCCAGTACTTC. This translates into CASSLVGLETQYF. Drawing the rest from reference TRBV7-2 and TRBJ2-5, the complete variable domain is GAGVSQSPSNKVTEKGKDVELRCDPISGHTALYWYRQSLGQGLEFLIYFQGNSAPDKSGLPSDRFSAERTGGSVSTLTIQRTQQEDSAVYLCASSLVGLETQYFGPGTRLLVL.

The rearrangement uses TRBV29-1 and TRBJ2-5; 8 nucleotides line up with TRBD2. The CDR3 totals 14 residues. CDR1 is SQVTM and CDR2 is ANQGSEA in the germline V gene. The V gene end was trimmed by 4 bases and the J gene end by 4 bases; junction bases not matched to a gene: 8. CDR3 loop: CSVVGAGGGETQYF. The CDR3 DNA is TGCAGCGTTGTTGGGGCGGGGGGTGGAGAGACCCAGTACTTC.

V is TRBV7-2 and J is TRBJ1-5; 10 bases match TRBD1. Germline V CDR1 and CDR2: SGHTA, FQGNSA. J lost 7 bases, V lost 1 base, and 4 bases had no gene match. The CDR3 consists of 15 residues. CDR3 protein: CASSLGQGAEQPQHF. CDR3 DNA sequence: TGTGCCAGCAGCTTAGGACAGGGGGCCGAGCAGCCCCAGCATTTT.

By frequency in the sample, this clonotype is medium-sized. This chain connects TRBV29-1 to TRBJ2-3; D is possibly TRBD1 (5 bases). V lost 4 bases, J lost 2 bases, and 13 bases lay in between. The CDR3 runs 14 residues. Per germline, CDR1 SQVTM and CDR2 ANQGSEA. CDR3 nucleotides: TGCAGCGTTGTCGACCACAGGTCCACAGATACGCAGTATTTT. It encodes CSVVDHRSTDTQYF.

The V call is TRBV28, the J call TRBJ2-1; 8 bases agree with TRBD2. The ends lost 5 bases at V and 0 bases at J; junction bases unmatched: 9. The germline gives CDR1 MDHEN, CDR2 SYDVKM. The CDR3 has 17 amino acids. The CDR3 DNA reads as TGTGCCAGCAGTGCGACCTTGCGGGGGGTCTCCTACAATGAGCAGTTCTTC. Translating gives CASSATLRGVSYNEQFF.